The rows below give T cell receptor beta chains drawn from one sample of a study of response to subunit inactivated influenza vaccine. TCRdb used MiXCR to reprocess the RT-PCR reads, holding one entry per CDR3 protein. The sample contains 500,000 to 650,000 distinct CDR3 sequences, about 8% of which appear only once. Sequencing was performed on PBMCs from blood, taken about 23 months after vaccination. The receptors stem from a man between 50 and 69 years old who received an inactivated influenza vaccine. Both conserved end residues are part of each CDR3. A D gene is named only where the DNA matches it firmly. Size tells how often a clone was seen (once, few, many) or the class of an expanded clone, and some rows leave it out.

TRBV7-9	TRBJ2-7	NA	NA	TGTGCCAGCAGCTTAGAGGGCAGGGATCAAAACGAGCAGTACTTC	CASSLEGRDQNEQYF
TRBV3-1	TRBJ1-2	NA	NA	TGTGCCAGCAGCCAAGTCAGGGCAACCAATGGCTACACCTTC	CASSQVRATNGYTF
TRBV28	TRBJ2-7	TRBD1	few	TGTGCCAGCAGGCTTCCGGGACAGGCTTTCTACGAGCAGTACTTC	CASRLPGQAFYEQYF
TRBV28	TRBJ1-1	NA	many	TGTGCCAGCAGTTTCGTGTCAAGCCCGAACACTGAAGCTTTCTTT	CASSFVSSPNTEAFF
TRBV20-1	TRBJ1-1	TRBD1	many	TGCAGTGCTTCGGACAGGGTCACTGAAGCTTTCTTT	CSASDRVTEAFF
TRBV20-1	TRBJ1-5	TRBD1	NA	TGCAGTGCTAGACTCTTTCAGGGACAGGGGAGTAATCAGCCCCAGCATTTT	CSARLFQGQGSNQPQHF
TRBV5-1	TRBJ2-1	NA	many	TGCGCCAGCAGATCTAGCGTGAGCTCCTACAATGAGCAGTTCTTC	CASRSSVSSYNEQFF
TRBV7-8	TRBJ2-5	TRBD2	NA	TGTGCCAGCAGCACGGGACTAGCGGGAGTTAGGGAGACCCAGTACTTC	CASSTGLAGVRETQYF
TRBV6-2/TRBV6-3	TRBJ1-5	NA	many	TGTGCCAGCAAACCCGCCAAGATTGATCAGCCCCAGCATTTT	CASKPAKIDQPQHF
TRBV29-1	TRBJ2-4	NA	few	TGCAGCGTTTATCAGAACATTCAGTACTTC	CSVYQNIQYF
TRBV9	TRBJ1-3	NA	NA	TGTGCCAGCAGCGTACGGGACGGCGCAGGAAACACCATATATTTT	CASSVRDGAGNTIYF
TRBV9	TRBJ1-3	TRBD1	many	TGTGCCAGCAGCGTAGCGGGGGGACAGCTCTCTGGAAACACCATATATTTT	CASSVAGGQLSGNTIYF
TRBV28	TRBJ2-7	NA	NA	TGTGCCAGCAGTTTGGATAGTAGGAACTACGAGCAGTACTTC	CASSLDSRNYEQYF
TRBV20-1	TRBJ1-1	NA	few	TGCAGTGCTAGATCTCAGGGGCCTGAAGCTTTCTTT	CSARSQGPEAFF
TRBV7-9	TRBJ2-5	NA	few	TGTGCCAGCAGCCGCCAACAAGGGATCCAAGAGACCCAGTACTTC	CASSRQQGIQETQYF
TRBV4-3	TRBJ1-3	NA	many	TGCGCCAGCAGCCAAGATGGGGGCGAAAACACCATATATTTT	CASSQDGGENTIYF
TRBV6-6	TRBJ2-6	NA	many	TGTGCCAGCAGTTTTGGTTCTGGGGCCAACGTCCTGACTTTC	CASSFGSGANVLTF
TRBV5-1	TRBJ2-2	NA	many	TGCGCCAGCAGCTTTGACGTCAGGGCAGGCGGGGAGCTGTTTTTT	CASSFDVRAGGELFF
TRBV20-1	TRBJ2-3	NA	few	TGCAGTGCTAGAGATGGCCGGGATCCCTCGGCAGATACGCAGTATTTT	CSARDGRDPSADTQYF
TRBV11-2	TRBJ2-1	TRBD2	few	TGTGCCAGCAGCCCGACGGGTCTAGCGGGGGGACGCTCCTACAATGAGCAGTTCTTC	CASSPTGLAGGRSYNEQFF
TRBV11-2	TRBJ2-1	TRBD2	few	TGTGCCAGCAGCTCCGATACCGGACAGACTAGCGGGAGTGGCTATGAGCAGTTCTTC	CASSSDTGQTSGSGYEQFF